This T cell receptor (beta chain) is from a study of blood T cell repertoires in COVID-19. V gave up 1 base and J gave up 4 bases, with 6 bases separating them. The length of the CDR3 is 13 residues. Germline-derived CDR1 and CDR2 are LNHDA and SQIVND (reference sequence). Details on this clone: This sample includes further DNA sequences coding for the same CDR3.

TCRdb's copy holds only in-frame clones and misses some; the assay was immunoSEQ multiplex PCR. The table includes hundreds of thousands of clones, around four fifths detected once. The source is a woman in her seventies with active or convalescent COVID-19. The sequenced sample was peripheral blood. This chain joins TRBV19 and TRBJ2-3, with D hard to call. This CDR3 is CASSIGLADTQYF. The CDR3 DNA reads TGTGCCAGTAGTATAGGGCTCGCAGATACGCAGTATTTT.